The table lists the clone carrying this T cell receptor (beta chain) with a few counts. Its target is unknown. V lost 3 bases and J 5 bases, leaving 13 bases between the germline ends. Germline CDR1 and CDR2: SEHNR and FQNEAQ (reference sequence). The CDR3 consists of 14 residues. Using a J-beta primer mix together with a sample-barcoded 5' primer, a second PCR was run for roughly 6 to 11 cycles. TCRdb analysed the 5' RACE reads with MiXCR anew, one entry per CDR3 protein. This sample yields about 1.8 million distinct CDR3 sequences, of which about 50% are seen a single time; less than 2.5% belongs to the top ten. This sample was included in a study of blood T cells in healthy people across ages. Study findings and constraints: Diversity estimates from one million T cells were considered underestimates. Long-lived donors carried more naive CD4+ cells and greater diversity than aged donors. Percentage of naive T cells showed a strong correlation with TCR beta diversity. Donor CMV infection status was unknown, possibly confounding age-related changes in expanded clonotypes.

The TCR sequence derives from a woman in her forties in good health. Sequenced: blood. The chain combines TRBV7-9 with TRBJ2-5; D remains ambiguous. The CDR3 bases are TGTGCCAGCAGCTTCCGAGTGGCTAAGGAGACCCAGTACTTC. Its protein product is CASSFRVAKETQYF.